These T cell receptor beta chains were read from a single sample in a study of blood T cells in healthy people across ages. TCRdb used MiXCR to reprocess the 5' RACE reads, holding one entry per CDR3 protein. This table holds about 560,000 distinct CDR3 sequences, 27% found once. This same sample was also part of a study on T cells of mothers and their children.

Sequenced material: blood. Receptor source: a boy aged 2 to 10 in good health. The CDR3 runs from the conserved cysteine through the conserved F or W. The D gene is left open where the match is weak. The size field is filled for only some rows; it gives once, few, many or a size class.

TRBD1	TRBV5-6	TRBJ2-1	.	CASSLDQGAHNEQFF	TGTGCCAGCAGCTTGGACCAGGGGGCACACAATGAGCAGTTCTTC
.	TRBV12-3/TRBV12-4	TRBJ1-2	.	CASSRRTSFYGCTF	TGTGCCAGCAGCCGACGGACGTCGTTCTATGGCTGCACCTTC
.	TRBV3-1	TRBJ2-5	.	CASSQDRAVGETQYF	TGTGCCAGCAGCCAAGATCGGGCAGTGGGAGAGACCCAGTACTTC
.	TRBV29-1	TRBJ1-4	.	CSALEFNEKLFF	TGCAGCGCCCTGGAGTTTAATGAAAAACTGTTTTTT
.	TRBV9	TRBJ1-1	few	CASSGGFSNTEAFF	TGTGCCAGCAGCGGTGGTTTTTCCAACACTGAAGCTTTCTTT
.	TRBV6-2/TRBV6-3	TRBJ1-1	few	CASSTSGNVNTEAFF	TGTGCCAGCAGCACCAGTGGCAACGTTAACACTGAAGCTTTCTTT
.	TRBV29-1	TRBJ1-1	medium-sized	CSVEQGNTEAFF	TGCAGCGTTGAACAGGGGAACACTGAAGCTTTCTTT
TRBD1	TRBV3-1	TRBJ1-6	.	CASSQVQGASYNSPLHF	TGTGCCAGCAGCCAAGTGCAGGGGGCATCCTATAATTCACCCCTCCACTTT
.	TRBV7-9	TRBJ1-4	.	CASSSSSRPLEKLFF	TGTGCCAGCAGCTCTTCCTCGAGGCCGCTCGAAAAACTGTTTTTT
.	TRBV20-1	TRBJ1-2	.	CSARDKARHYGYTF	TGCAGTGCTAGAGATAAGGCCAGGCACTATGGCTACACCTTC
.	TRBV18	TRBJ2-5	few	CASSPGDSLETQYF	TGTGCCAGCTCACCAGGGGATTCCTTAGAGACCCAGTACTTC
.	TRBV29-1	TRBJ2-5	many	CSGRGSAETQYF	TGCAGCGGCCGGGGCTCCGCAGAGACCCAGTACTTC
.	TRBV5-1	TRBJ2-5	.	CASSPKDRQRGETQYF	TGCGCCAGCAGCCCGAAGGATCGACAGAGAGGAGAGACCCAGTACTTC
.	TRBV21-1	TRBJ2-5	.	CASSKAGIDRQETQYF	TGTGCCAGCAGCAAAGCGGGGATTGACAGGCAAGAGACCCAGTACTTC
TRBD1	TRBV20-1	TRBJ2-2	few	CSATPGTGPTGELFF	TGCAGTGCTACCCCTGGGACAGGGCCCACCGGGGAGCTGTTTTTT
.	TRBV29-1	TRBJ1-2	few	CSVGGENYGYTF	TGCAGCGTGGGGGGAGAGAACTATGGCTACACCTTC
TRBD2	TRBV6-5	TRBJ2-1	.	CASSSVMASGRVSYNKQFF	TGTGCCAGCAGTTCGGTAATGGCTAGCGGGCGGGTTTCCTACAATAAGCAGTTCTTC
.	TRBV7-8	TRBJ2-4	few	CASSHAAGLAKNIQYF	TGTGCCAGCAGCCATGCAGCGGGCTTAGCCAAAAACATTCAGTACTTC
.	TRBV20-1	TRBJ2-4	.	CSAQLGKNIQYF	TGCAGTGCCCAGTTGGGGAAAAACATTCAGTACTTC
TRBD1	TRBV7-9	TRBJ2-1	few	CASSWSGQGYNEQFF	TGTGCCAGCAGCTGGTCGGGACAGGGTTACAATGAGCAGTTCTTC
TRBD2	TRBV29-1	TRBJ2-7	few	CSVAGGTQSSYEQYF	TGCAGCGTTGCGGGGGGGACGCAAAGCTCCTACGAGCAGTACTTC
.	TRBV6-1	TRBJ1-2	many	CATPDVYYGYTF	TGTGCCACCCCGGACGTCTACTATGGCTACACCTTC
TRBD2	TRBV2	TRBJ2-5	.	CASNSLAGQETQYF	TGTGCCAGCAACTCCCTAGCGGGGCAGGAGACCCAGTACTTC